The 5 T cell receptor beta chains below all came from one sample that was sequenced in a study of blood T cells in healthy people across ages (dated by TCRdb to the mid-2010s). Library method: 5' RACE. For sequencing, an Illumina HiSeq 2500 was employed. The second PCR ran for about 6 to 11 cycles and used a J-beta primer mix along with a sample-barcoded 5' primer. TCRdb's own reprocessing of the public reads used fastp at Q25 and MiXCR and kept productive beta chains. Rows are combined by CDR3 protein, so each entry shows the most common genes and DNA. The sample contains more than 1,400,000 distinct CDR3 sequences, roughly 40% of them found a single time. Roughly 7.9% of the sample is in the top ten clones. The sequenced sample was blood. These receptors all come from a woman aged 18-35 years in good health.

This clonotype was detected only a few times. The chain is built from TRBV7-9 and TRBJ2-7, with 7 bases aligning to TRBD1. The V gene end was trimmed by 5 bases and the J gene end by 2 bases; junction bases not matched to a gene: 15. Germline V gene lookup returns CDR1 SEHNR and CDR2 FQNEAQ (reference sequence). This CDR3 region has 17 residues. The CDR3 coding sequence is TGTGCCAGCAGCCCTAAAAAGCTAGGGACAGTTGCCTACGAGCAGTACTTC. This encodes CASSPKKLGTVAYEQYF.

The chain links TRBV9 to TRBJ1-6, with a weak D call TRBD1 (6 bases). Per germline, CDR1 SGDLS and CDR2 YYNGEE. The CDR3 is 15 residues long. V was cut by 0 bases and J by 7 bases, with 11 bases left in between. CDR3 in amino acids: CASSVGQERNSPLHF. The DNA for the CDR3 is TGTGCCAGCAGCGTAGGACAGGAAAGAAATTCACCCCTCCACTTT.

The rearrangement uses TRBV6-5 and TRBJ1-2; D unresolved. This CDR3 is 12 amino acids long. Deletions cut 2 bases from V and 7 bases from J, with 8 bases between. The germline V gene encodes CDR1 MNHEY and CDR2 SVGAGI. The CDR3 DNA is TGTGCCAGCAGTTACGGGTCGAGTGGCTACACCTTC. It is translated as CASSYGSSGYTF.

The chain joins TRBV7-2 to TRBJ2-2, with D maybe TRBD2 (6 bases). The germline V and J ends were trimmed by 6 bases and 7 bases, with 12 bases remaining between them. Germline V gives CDR1 SGHTA, CDR2 FQGNSA. The CDR3 contains 13 residues. DNA for the CDR3: TGTGCCAGCAGTGTGGGACTCCGCGGGGAGCTGTTTTTT. Translated, it gives CASSVGLRGELFF.

The count of this clonotype is one. The chain carries TRBV30 and TRBJ1-1; possibly TRBD1 for D (6 bases). Germline V lookup: CDR1 GTSNPN, CDR2 SVGIG (reference sequence). This CDR3 is 19 amino acids long. V was clipped by 3 bases and J by 1 base, with 27 bases between them. CDR3 in DNA: TGTGCCTGGAGGAACGGGGGGCTATCGATCAGACCACAGAACACTGAAGCTTTCTTT. As protein: CAWRNGGLSIRPQNTEAFF.